A single sample is the source of the 11 T cell receptor beta chains below, sequenced in a study of shared clonotypes between healthy human individuals. Sequencing was performed with immunoSEQ multiplex PCR; in TCRdb, only in-frame clones are kept and a portion is missing. Of about 1,500,000 clones detected, roughly 95% appear once; the ten largest clones hold over 1%. Material for sequencing was naive CD4+ T cells sorted from blood. Subset of the sample: CD45RA+ positively selected. Receptors originate from a man aged 25-45 years in good health.

The sample holds one count of this clone. The chain joins TRBV4-3 to TRBJ2-1; no reliable D call. Trimming cost V 0 bases and J 0 bases, with 9 bases left between them. Germline CDR1 LGHNA, CDR2 YSLEER. The CDR3 length is 16 residues. Here the CDR3 reads CASSQEVKNSYNEQFF. The CDR3 bases are TGCGCCAGCAGCCAAGAGGTGAAAAACTCCTACAATGAGCAGTTCTTC.

The rearrangement joins TRBV4-1 to TRBJ1-2, with TRBD1 as a possible D gene (5 bases). Trimming took off 0 bases at V and 7 bases at J, with 18 bases between the two ends. The CDR3 spans 16 residues. The germline V gene encodes CDR1 MGHRA and CDR2 YSYEKL. CDR3 loop: CASSQEWGGSSGGYTF. DNA for the CDR3: TGCGCCAGCAGCCAAGAGTGGGGGGGGTCAAGCGGTGGCTACACCTTC.

This chain joins TRBV7-8 and TRBJ2-1; 12 nucleotides match TRBD2. V lost 3 bases and J lost 6; bases outside the gene matches: 6. This CDR3 spans 16 amino acids. CDR1 is SGHVS, CDR2 FQNEAQ, per germline. DNA for the CDR3: TGTGCCAGCAGCTTCTGGCTAGCGGGAGGGACCAATGAGCAGTTCTTC. Translation: CASSFWLAGGTNEQFF.

The chain recombines TRBV11-2 with TRBJ2-7, with 9 bases fitting TRBD1. The CDR3 runs to 15 residues. Germline V gives CDR1 SGHAT, CDR2 FQNNGV. Unmatched junction bases numbered 5, after V lost 3 bases and J lost 2 bases. Here the CDR3 reads CASSFSGDRAYEQYF. As DNA, the CDR3 is TGTGCCAGCAGCTTTTCCGGGGACAGGGCCTACGAGCAGTACTTC. The full variable domain, rest sourced from reference TRBV11-2 and TRBJ2-7, is EAGVAQSPRYKIIEKRQSVAFWCNPISGHATLYWYQQILGQGPKLLIQFQNNGVVDDSQLPKDRFSAERLKGVDSTLKIQPAKLEDSAVYLCASSFSGDRAYEQYFGPGTRLTVT.

The V call is TRBV6-1, the J call TRBJ2-7, with no clear D. The V end was cut by 4 bases, the J end by 2 bases, with 9 bases between. The CDR3 contains 13 residues. Germline values: CDR1 MNHNS, CDR2 SASEGT. The CDR3 bases are TGTGCCAGCAGTGTCACACGGACCTACGAGCAGTACTTC. Protein: CASSVTRTYEQYF.

The CDR3 loop reads CSVGSWTENYGYTF. CDR3 nucleotide sequence: TGCAGCGTTGGATCGTGGACAGAAAATTATGGCTACACCTTC. The chain couples TRBV29-1 to TRBJ1-2, with D possibly TRBD1 on 6 matching bases. The CDR3 totals 14 residues. The V end was cut by 4 bases, the J end by 5 bases, with 17 bases between. CDR1 and CDR2 (germline): SQVTM, ANQGSEA.

This clone was seen a single time. This chain uses TRBV7-8 with TRBJ1-5; 7 bases line up with TRBD1. Per germline, CDR1 SGHVS and CDR2 FQNEAQ. The ends lost 6 bases at V and 3 bases at J; junction bases unmatched: 14. The CDR3 is made up of 17 amino acids. CDR3 sequence reads: CASRLLGQVYDNQPQHF. The DNA of the CDR3 is TGTGCCAGCAGACTCCTTGGACAGGTGTACGACAATCAGCCCCAGCATTTT.

The genes are TRBV6-1 and TRBJ2-5, with a possible D match to TRBD1 (6 bases). This CDR3 contains 14 residues. V lost 5 bases and J lost 0, with 10 bases in between. Germline values: CDR1 MNHNS, CDR2 SASEGT. CDR3 DNA sequence: TGTGCCAGCAGTACTCGGACAGACCAAGAGACCCAGTACTTC. Translating it yields CASSTRTDQETQYF.

The rearrangement joins TRBV29-1 to TRBJ2-7, with D uncertain. Trimming removed 4 bases from V and 2 bases from J, with 12 bases in between. Germline CDR1 reads SQVTM; CDR2 reads ANQGSEA. The CDR3 loop spans 13 amino acids. The CDR3 region is CSVVRQHTYEQYF. The CDR3 nucleotides read TGCAGCGTTGTCCGGCAGCATACCTACGAGCAGTACTTC.

The V and J genes are TRBV11-2 and TRBJ1-1; no definite D call. Germline V lookup: CDR1 SGHAT, CDR2 FQNNGV. V was pared by 4 bases and J by 1 base, with 7 bases between. The CDR3 consists of 13 residues. CDR3 nucleotides: TGTGCCAGCAGCTCGCGACAGAACACTGAAGCTTTCTTT. It yields the protein CASSSRQNTEAFF.

The chain links TRBV5-5 to TRBJ2-6, with unresolved D. The CDR3 loop spans 18 amino acids. Germline V gives CDR1 SGHKS, CDR2 YYEKEE (reference sequence). V was pared by 2 bases and J by 2 bases, with 17 bases between. The CDR3 here is CASSFMVGLTTGANVLTF. CDR3 sequence (DNA): TGTGCCAGCAGCTTTATGGTTGGGTTGACGACTGGGGCCAACGTCCTGACTTTC.